This TCR beta chain was sequenced during a study of blood T cell repertoires in COVID-19. Across the whole study: Specimens from acute and convalescent COVID-19 originated in the United States, Italy and Spain.

This clone was counted a single time. Under the authors' procedure: Estimation of nucleated cell counts relied on the amplification of reference gene primers. Data came from immunoSEQ multiplex PCR; TCRdb stores just in-frame clones and leaves some out. V, J and clone size derive from that table, while D and trimming were established from the DNA sequence. This sample has some 260,000 clones, with 88% found just once. Between the trimmed V and J ends, which lost 9 bases and 7 bases, there was a span of 19 bases. CDR3 length: 13 amino acids. Germline V lookup: CDR1 SGHRS, CDR2 YFSETQ. The rearrangement links TRBV5-1 to TRBJ1-2; possibly TRBD1 for D (5 bases). Sequencing was done on a sample of peripheral blood. The receptor's source is a woman in her 40s who had recovered from COVID-19. In DNA, the CDR3 is TGCGCCACCCAGGACCTTCCCGGGGGTGGCTACACCTTC. Residues: CATQDLPGGGYTF. Full variable domain (remainder filled in from reference TRBV5-1 and TRBJ1-2): KAGVTQTPRYLIKTRGQQVTLSCSPISGHRSVSWYQQTPGQGLQFLFEYFSETQRNKGNFPGRFSGRQFSNSRSEMNVSTLELGDSALYLCATQDLPGGGYTFGSGTRLTVV.